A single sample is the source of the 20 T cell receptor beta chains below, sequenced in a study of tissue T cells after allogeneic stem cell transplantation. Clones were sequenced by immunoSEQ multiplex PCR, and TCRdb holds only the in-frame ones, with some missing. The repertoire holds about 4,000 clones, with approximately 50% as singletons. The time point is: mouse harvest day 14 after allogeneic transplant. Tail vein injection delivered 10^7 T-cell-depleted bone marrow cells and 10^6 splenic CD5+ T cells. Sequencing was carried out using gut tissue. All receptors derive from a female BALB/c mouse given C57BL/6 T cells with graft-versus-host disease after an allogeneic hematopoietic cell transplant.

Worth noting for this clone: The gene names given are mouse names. The DNA read from the CDR3 is TGTGCCAGCAGTCTGAGCGGGCAGCTCTAC. Translated, it gives CASSLSGQLY. The complete CDR3 protein is CASSLSGQLYF. The chain combines TRBV26 with TRBJ2-2; D ambiguous. The sequenced fragment ends 1 residue before the CDR3 boundary, so the rest is inferred from the germline J gene. CDR3 length equals 11 residues. Germline CDR1 reads KGHPV; CDR2 reads FQNQEV (reference sequence). Between the trimmed V and J ends, which lost 2 bases and 7 bases, there was a span of 2 bases.

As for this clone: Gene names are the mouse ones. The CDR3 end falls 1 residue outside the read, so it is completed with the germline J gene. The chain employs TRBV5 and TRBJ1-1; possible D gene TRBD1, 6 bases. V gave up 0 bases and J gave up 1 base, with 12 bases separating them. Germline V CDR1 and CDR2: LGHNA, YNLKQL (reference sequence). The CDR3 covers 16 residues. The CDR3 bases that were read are TGTGCCAGCAGCCAAGATCTTGGCAGGGGGAACACAGAAGTCTTC. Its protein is CASSQDLGRGNTEVF. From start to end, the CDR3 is CASSQDLGRGNTEVFF.

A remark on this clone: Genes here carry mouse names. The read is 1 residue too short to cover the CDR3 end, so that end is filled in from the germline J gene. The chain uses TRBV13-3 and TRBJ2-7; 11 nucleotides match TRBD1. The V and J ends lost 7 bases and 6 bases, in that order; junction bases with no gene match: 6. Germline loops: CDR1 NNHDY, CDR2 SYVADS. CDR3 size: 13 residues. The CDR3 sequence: CASGWDRGGEQYF. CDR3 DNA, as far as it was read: TGTGCCAGCGGTTGGGACAGGGGGGGTGAACAGTAC.

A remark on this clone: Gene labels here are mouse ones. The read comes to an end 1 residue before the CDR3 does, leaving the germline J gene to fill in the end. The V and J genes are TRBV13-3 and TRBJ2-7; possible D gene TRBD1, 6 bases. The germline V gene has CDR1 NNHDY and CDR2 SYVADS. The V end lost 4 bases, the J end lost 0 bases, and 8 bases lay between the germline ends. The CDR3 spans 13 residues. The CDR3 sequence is CASSRDNSYEQYF. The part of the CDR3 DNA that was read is TGTGCCAGCAGTCGGGACAACTCCTATGAACAGTAC.

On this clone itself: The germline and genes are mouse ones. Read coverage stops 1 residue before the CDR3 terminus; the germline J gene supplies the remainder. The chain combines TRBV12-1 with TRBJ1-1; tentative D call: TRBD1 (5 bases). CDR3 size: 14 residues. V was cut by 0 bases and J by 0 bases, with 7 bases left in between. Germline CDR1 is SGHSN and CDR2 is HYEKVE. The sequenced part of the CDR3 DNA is TGTGCCAGCTCTCTCAGGGGTGCAAACACAGAAGTCTTC. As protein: CASSLRGANTEVF. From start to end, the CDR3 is CASSLRGANTEVFF. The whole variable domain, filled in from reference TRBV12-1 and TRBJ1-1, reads DSGVVQSPRHIIKEKGGRSVLTCIPISGHSNVVWYQQTLGKELKFLIQHYEKVERDKGFLPSRFSVQQFDDYHSEMNMSALELEDSAMYFCASSLRGANTEVFFGKGTRLTVV.

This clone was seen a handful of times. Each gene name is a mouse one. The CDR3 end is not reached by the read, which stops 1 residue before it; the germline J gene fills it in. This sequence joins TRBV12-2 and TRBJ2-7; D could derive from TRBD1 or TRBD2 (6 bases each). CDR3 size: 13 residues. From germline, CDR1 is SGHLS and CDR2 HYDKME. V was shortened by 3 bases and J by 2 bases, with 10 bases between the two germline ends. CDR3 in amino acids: CASSRGDTYEQYF. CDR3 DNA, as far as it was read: TGTGCCAGCTCTAGGGGGGATACCTATGAACAGTAC.

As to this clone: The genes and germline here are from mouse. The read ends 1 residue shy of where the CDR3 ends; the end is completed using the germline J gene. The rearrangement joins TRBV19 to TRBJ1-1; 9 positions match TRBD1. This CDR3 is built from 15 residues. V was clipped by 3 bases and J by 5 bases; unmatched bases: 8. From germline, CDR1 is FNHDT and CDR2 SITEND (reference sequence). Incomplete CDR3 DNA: TGTGCCAGCAGTACCCCGGGACAGGGAAGGACAGAAGTCTTC. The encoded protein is CASSTPGQGRTEVF. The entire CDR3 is CASSTPGQGRTEVFF. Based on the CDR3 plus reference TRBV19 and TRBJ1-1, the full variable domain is GGIITQTPKFLIGQEGQKLTLKCQQNFNHDTMYWYRQDSGKGLRLIYYSITENDLQKGDLSEGYDASREKKSSFSLTVTSAQKNEMAVFLCASSTPGQGRTEVFFGKGTRLTVV.

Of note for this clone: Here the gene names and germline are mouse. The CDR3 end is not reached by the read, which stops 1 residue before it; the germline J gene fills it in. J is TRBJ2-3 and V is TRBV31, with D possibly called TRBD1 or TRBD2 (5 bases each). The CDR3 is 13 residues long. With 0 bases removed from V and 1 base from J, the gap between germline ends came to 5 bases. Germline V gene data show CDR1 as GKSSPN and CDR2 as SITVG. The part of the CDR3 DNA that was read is TGTGCCTGGAGTCTGGGGGGTGCAGAAACGCTGTAT. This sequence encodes CAWSLGGAETLY. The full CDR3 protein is CAWSLGGAETLYF.

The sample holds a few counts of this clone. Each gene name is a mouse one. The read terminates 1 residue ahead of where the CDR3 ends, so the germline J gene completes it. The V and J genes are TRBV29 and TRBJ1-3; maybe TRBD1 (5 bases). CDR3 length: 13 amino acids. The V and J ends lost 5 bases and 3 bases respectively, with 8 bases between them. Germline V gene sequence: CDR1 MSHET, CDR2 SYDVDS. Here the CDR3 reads CASSPGYGNTLYF. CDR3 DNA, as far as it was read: TGTGCTAGCAGTCCAGGGTATGGAAATACGCTCTAT.

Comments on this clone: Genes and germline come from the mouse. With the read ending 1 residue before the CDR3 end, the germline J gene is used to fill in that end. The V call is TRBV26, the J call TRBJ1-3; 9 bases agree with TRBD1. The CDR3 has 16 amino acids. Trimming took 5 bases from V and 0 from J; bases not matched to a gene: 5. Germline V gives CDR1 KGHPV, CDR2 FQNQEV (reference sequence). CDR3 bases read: TGTGCCAGCAGTATCCTACAGGGGGCTTCTGGAAATACGCTCTAT. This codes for CASSILQGASGNTLY. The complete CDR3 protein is CASSILQGASGNTLYF.

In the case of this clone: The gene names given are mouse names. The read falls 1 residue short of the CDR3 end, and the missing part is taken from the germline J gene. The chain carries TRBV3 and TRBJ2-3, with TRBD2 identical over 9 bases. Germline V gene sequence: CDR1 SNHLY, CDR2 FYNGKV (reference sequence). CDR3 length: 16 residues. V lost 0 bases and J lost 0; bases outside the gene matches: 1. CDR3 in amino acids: CASSLALGGSAETLYF. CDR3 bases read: TGTGCCAGCAGCTTAGCGCTGGGGGGGAGTGCAGAAACGCTGTAT.

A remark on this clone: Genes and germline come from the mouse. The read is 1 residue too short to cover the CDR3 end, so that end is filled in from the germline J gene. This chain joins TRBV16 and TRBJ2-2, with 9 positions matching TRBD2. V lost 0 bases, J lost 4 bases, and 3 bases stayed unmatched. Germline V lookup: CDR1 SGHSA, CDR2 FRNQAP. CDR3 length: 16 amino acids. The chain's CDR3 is CASSLDGGATTGQLYF. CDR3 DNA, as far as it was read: TGTGCAAGCAGCTTAGATGGGGGGGCGACCACCGGGCAGCTCTAC. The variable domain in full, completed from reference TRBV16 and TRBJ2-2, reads NAGVIQTPRHKVTGKGQEATLWCEPISGHSAVFWYRQTIVQGLEFLTYFRNQAPIDDSGMPKERFSAQMPNQSHSTLKIQSTQPQDSAVYLCASSLDGGATTGQLYFGEGSKLTVL.

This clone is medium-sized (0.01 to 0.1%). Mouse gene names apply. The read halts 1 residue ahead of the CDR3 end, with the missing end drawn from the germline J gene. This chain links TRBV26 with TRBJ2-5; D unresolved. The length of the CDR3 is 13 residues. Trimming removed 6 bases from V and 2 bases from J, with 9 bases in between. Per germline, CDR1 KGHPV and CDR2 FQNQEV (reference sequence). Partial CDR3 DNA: TGTGCCAGCAGGCAGATTGGCCAAGACACCCAGTAC. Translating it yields CASRQIGQDTQY. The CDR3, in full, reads CASRQIGQDTQYF. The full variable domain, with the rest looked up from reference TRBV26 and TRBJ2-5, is NSKVIQTPRYLVKGQGQKAKMRCIPEKGHPVVFWYQQNKNNEFKFLINFQNQEVLQQIDMTEKRFSAECPSNSPCSLEIQSSEAGDSALYLCASRQIGQDTQYFGPGTRLLVL.

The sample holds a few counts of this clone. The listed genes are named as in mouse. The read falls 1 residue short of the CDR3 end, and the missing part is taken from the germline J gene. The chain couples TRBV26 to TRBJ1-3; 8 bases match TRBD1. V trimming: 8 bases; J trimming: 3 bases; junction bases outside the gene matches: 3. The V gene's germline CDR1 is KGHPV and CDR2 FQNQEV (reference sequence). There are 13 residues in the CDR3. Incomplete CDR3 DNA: TGTGCCAGCCCGGACAGGGATGGAAATACGCTCTAT. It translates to CASPDRDGNTLY. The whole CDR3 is CASPDRDGNTLYF.

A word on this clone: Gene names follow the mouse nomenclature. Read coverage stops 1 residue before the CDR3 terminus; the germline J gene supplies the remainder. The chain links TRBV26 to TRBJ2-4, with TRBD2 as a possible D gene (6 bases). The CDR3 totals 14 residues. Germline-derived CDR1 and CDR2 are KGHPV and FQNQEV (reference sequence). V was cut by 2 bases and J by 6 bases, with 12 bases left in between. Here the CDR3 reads CASSLGGNQNTLYF. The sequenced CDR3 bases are TGTGCCAGCAGTCTGGGGGGGAACCAGAACACCTTGTAC.

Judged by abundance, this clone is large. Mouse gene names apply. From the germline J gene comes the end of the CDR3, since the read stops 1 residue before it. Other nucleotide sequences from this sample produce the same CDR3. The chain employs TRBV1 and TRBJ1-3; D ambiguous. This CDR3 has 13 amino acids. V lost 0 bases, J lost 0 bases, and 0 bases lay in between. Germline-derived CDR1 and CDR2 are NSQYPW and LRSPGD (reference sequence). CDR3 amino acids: CTCSADSGNTLYF. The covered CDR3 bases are TGCACCTGCAGTGCAGATTCTGGAAATACGCTCTAT.

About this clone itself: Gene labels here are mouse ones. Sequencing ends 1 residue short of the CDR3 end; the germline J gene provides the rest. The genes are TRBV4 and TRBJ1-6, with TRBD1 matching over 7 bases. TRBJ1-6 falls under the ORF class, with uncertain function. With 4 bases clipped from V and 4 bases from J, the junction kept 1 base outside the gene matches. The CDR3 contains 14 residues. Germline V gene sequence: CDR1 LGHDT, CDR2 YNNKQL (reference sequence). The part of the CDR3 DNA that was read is TGTGCCAGCAGCTGGGGACAGTATAATTCGCCCCTCTAC. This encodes CASSWGQYNSPLY. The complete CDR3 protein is CASSWGQYNSPLYF.

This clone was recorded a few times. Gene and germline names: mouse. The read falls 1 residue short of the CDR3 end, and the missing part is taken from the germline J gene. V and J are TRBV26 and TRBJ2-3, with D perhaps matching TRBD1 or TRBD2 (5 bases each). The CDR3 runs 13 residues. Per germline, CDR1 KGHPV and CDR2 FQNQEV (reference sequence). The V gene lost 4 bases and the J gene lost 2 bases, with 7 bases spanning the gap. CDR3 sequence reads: CASSRGFAETLYF. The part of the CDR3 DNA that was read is TGTGCCAGCAGTCGGGGGTTTGCAGAAACGCTGTAT.

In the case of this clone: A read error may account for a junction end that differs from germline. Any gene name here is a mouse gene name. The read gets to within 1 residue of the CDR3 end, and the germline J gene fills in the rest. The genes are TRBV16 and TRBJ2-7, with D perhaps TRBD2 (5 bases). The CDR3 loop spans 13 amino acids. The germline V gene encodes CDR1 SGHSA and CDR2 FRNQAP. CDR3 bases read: TGTGTAAGCAGCTTAGATAACTGGACTGAACAGTAC. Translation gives CVSSLDNWTEQY. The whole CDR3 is CVSSLDNWTEQYF.

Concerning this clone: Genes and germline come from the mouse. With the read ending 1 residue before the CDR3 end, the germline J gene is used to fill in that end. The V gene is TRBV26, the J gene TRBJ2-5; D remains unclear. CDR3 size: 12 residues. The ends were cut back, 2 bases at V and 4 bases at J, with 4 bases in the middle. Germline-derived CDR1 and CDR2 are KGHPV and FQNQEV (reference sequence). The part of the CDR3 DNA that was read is TGTGCCAGCAGTCTGGGGGAAGACACCCAGTAC. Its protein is CASSLGEDTQY. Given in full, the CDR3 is CASSLGEDTQYF.